Described below is a single T cell receptor beta chain sequence and its context. Its antigen is not identified. Generated by immunoSEQ multiplex PCR, the TCRdb table keeps only in-frame clones and is missing some. This table has about 41,000 clones, over 70% appearing once. The germline gives CDR1 SNHLY, CDR2 FYNNEI. CDR3 length: 14 amino acids. Trimming removed 6 bases from V and 1 base from J, with 9 bases in between. The data belong to a study of CD4 T cells in relation to SARS-CoV-2 and coronaviruses. Naive or memory CD4+ cells were cultured 1:1 with T cell-depleted PBMCs plus CEF. Study outcomes and limitations: Roughly 65% of donors had memory CD4+ clonotypes crossrecognizing SARS-CoV-2 and common cold coronavirus spike.

Source material: naive CD4+ T cells from PBMCs, cultured in vitro. The subset: naive CD4+ T cells isolated by negative enrichment. This TCR was recovered from an adult with COVID-19. The chain has TRBV2 and TRBJ1-4; D unclear. The CDR3 sequence is CASSSTGTNEKLFF. Here the CDR3 DNA reads TGTGCCAGCAGCTCGACCGGAACTAATGAAAAACTGTTTTTT. The variable domain in full, with the rest retrieved from reference TRBV2 and TRBJ1-4, is EPEVTQTPSHQVTQMGQEVILRCVPISNHLYFYWYRQILGQKVEFLVSFYNNEISEKSEIFDDQFSVERPDGSNFTLKIRSTKLEDSAMYFCASSSTGTNEKLFFGSGTQLSVL.